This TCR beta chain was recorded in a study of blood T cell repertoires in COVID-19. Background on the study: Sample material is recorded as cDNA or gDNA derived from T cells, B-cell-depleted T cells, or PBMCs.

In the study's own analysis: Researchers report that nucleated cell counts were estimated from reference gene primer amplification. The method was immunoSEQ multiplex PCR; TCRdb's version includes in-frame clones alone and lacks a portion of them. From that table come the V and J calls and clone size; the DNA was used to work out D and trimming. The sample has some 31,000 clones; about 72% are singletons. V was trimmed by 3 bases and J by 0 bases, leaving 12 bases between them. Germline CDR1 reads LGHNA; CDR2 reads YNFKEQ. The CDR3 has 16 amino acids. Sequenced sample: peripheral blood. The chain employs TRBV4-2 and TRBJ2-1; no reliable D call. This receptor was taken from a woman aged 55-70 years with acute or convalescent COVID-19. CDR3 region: CASSQNLLSSYNEQFF. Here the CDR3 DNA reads TGTGCCAGCAGCCAGAACTTATTAAGCTCCTACAATGAGCAGTTCTTC.